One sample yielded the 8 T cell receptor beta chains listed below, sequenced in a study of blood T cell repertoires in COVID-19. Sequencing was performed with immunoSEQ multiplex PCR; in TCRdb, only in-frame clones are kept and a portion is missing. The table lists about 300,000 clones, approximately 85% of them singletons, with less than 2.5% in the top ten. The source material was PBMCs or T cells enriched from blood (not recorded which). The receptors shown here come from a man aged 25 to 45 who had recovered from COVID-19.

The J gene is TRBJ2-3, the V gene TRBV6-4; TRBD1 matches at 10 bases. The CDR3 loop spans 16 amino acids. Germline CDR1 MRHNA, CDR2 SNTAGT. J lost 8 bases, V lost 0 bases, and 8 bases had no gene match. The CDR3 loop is CASSDSGTGVTVTQYF. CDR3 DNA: TGTGCCAGCAGTGACTCGGGGACAGGGGTCACTGTTACGCAGTATTTT.

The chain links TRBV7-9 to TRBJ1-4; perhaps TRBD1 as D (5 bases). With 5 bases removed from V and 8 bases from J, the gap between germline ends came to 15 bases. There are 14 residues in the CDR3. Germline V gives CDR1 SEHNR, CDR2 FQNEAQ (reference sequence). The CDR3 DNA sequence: TGTGCCAGCAGCCCGGAGGGGAATTACGAAAAACTGTTTTTT. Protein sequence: CASSPEGNYEKLFF.

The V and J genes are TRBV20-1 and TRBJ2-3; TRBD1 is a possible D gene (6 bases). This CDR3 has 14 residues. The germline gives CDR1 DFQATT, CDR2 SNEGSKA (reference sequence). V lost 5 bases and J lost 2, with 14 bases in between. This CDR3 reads CSARDGTHTDTQYF. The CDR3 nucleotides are TGCAGTGCTCGTGACGGGACACACACAGATACGCAGTATTTT.

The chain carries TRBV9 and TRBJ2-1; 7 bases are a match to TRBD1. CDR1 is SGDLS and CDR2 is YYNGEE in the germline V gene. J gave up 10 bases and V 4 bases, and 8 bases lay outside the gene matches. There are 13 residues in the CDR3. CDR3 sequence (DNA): TGTGCCAGCAGCCCTGAAGGGGGCAGGGAGCAGTTCTTC. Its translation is CASSPEGGREQFF.

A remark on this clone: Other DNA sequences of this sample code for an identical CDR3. The CDR3 spells CASSYSTGGDSPLHF. In DNA form, the CDR3 reads TGTGCCAGCAGTTACTCGACAGGTGGTGATTCACCCCTCCACTTT. The gene calls are TRBV6-5 and TRBJ1-6; a possible D gene is TRBD1 (6 bases). The CDR3 is made up of 15 amino acids. CDR1 and CDR2 from the germline V gene are MNHEY and SVGAGI. Trimming took off 0 bases at V and 8 bases at J, with 11 bases between the two ends.

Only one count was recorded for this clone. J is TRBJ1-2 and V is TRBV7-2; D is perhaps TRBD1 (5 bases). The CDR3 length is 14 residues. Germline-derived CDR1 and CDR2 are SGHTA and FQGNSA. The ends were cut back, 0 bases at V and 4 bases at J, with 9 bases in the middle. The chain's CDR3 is CASSLASGLYGYTF. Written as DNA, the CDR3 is TGTGCCAGCAGCTTAGCGTCAGGGCTCTATGGCTACACCTTC.

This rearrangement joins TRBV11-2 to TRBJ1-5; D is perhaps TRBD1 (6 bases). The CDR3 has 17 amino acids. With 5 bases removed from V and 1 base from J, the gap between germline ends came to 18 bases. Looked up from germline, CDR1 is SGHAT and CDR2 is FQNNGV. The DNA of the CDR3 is TGTGCCAGCAGCCCATACTTCGGGGGGGCGAGCAATCAGCCCCAGCATTTT. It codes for CASSPYFGGASNQPQHF.

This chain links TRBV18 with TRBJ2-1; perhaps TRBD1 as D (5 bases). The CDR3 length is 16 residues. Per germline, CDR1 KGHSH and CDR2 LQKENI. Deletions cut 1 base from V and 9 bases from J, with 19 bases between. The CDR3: CASSPLAQDYTSEQFF. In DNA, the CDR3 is TGTGCCAGCTCACCACTGGCACAGGATTATACGAGTGAGCAGTTCTTC.